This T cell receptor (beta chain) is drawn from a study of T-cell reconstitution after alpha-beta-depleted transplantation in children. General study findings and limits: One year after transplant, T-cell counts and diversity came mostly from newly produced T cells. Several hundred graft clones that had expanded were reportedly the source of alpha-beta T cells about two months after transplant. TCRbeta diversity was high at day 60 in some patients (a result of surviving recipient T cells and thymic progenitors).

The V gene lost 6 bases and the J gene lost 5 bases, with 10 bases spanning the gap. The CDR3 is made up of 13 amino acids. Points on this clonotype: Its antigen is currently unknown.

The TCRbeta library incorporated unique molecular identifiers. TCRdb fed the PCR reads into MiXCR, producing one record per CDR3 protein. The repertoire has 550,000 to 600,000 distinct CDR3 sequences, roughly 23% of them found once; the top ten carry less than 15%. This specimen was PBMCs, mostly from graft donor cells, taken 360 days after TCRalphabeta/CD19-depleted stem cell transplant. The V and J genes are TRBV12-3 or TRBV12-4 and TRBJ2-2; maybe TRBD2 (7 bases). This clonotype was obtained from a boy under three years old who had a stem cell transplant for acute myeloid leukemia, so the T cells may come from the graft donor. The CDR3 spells CASSGGRTGELFF. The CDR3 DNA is TGTGCCAGCAGCGGGGGGCGGACCGGGGAGCTGTTTTTT.